This is a list of T cell receptor beta chains from one sample in a study of blood T cells in healthy people across ages. In TCRdb, the 5' RACE reads were re-called with MiXCR into one record per CDR3 protein. The table includes around 940,000 distinct CDR3 sequences, just over 50% detected once. Material for sequencing was blood. Receptors originate from a woman aged 55 to 70 in good health. The CDR3 runs from the conserved cysteine through the conserved F or W. The order of the fields is D gene, V gene, CDR3 length, clone size, J gene, CDR3 DNA, CDR3 protein. The D gene is left open where the match is weak. A clone size is listed for some rows: how often the clone was seen (once, few, many), or a class if it is expanded.

.,TRBV20-1,15,few,TRBJ2-7,TGCAGTGCTAGTCTCCCGGGATCCCTCAGGGACGAGCAGTACTTC,CSASLPGSLRDEQYF
.,TRBV29-1,15,few,TRBJ2-5,TGCAGCGTTGAAAAGTTCCACACCCAGGAAGAGACCCAGTACTTC,CSVEKFHTQEETQYF
TRBD2,TRBV30,15,.,TRBJ2-3,TGTGCCTGGAGTTCAGGGATAGCGGGAGTAGATACGCAGTATTTT,CAWSSGIAGVDTQYF
.,TRBV20-1,13,.,TRBJ2-1,TGCAGTGCGCAACGGGACACCGGGGATGAGCAGTTCTTC,CSAQRDTGDEQFF
.,TRBV20-1,17,.,TRBJ2-1,TGCAGTGCTTTCATCGGAAATTATCTAGCGAAAGGGGGTGAGCAGTTCTTC,CSAFIGNYLAKGGEQFF
TRBD2,TRBV4-1,15,few,TRBJ2-7,TGCGCCAGCAGCCATTTCCTAGCGGGGTACTACGAGCAGTACTTC,CASSHFLAGYYEQYF
TRBD2,TRBV7-2,15,.,TRBJ2-1,TGTACCAGCAGCACTAGCGGAAGAGTAGGCAATGAGCAGTTCTTC,CTSSTSGRVGNEQFF
.,TRBV7-2,12,.,TRBJ2-5,TGTGCCAGCAGCTTAAGCCCTGAGACCCAGTACTTC,CASSLSPETQYF
.,TRBV21-1,24,.,TRBJ2-3,TGTGCCAGCAGCAAAGATACCCCAAAGTCTTCCACCGATTTGGGGGGCGGAGGGACAGATACGCAGTATTTT,CASSKDTPKSSTDLGGGGTDTQYF
TRBD2,TRBV4-1,16,.,TRBJ2-1,TGCGCCGGCAGCCCCCCGACTAGCAGGTTTGGGAATGAGCAGTTCTTC,CAGSPPTSRFGNEQFF
TRBD2,TRBV27,18,.,TRBJ2-3,TGTGCCAGCAGTTTACAAGGCGGGAGGAGTTGGGGCACAGATACGCAGTATTTT,CASSLQGGRSWGTDTQYF
.,TRBV28,14,.,TRBJ2-7,TGTGCCAGCAGTTTAGGAGGGAGACTGGTCGAGCAGTACTTC,CASSLGGRLVEQYF